Each of the 14 T cell receptor beta chains below was sequenced from the same sample in a study of shared clonotypes between healthy human individuals. Sequencing used immunoSEQ multiplex PCR; TCRdb keeps in-frame clones, though not all of them. The data hold some 690,000 clones, with about 90% observed a single time. Sample: memory CD8+ T cells from PBMCs. The subset: CD45RO+ cells pooled with CCR7-negative TemRA cells. The receptors originated from a man aged 18-30 years in good health. Some clones in this sample may be carry-over from other donors' samples.

This chain uses TRBV15 with TRBJ2-5; D unresolved. Germline lookup yields CDR1 LNHNV and CDR2 YYDKDF (reference sequence). The CDR3 length is 15 residues. V gave up 2 bases and J gave up 4 bases, with 14 bases separating them. The DNA for the CDR3 is TGTGCCACCAGCAGAACTCCGGCCGATGGAGAGACCCAGTACTTC. This gives the protein CATSRTPADGETQYF. Full variable domain (missing parts from reference TRBV15 and TRBJ2-5): DAMVIQNPRYQVTQFGKPVTLSCSQTLNHNVMYWYQQKSSQAPKLLFHYYDKDFNNEADTPDNFQSRRPNTSFCFLDIRSPGLGDTAMYLCATSRTPADGETQYFGPGTRLLVL.

The chain joins TRBV15 to TRBJ2-1; D not resolved. The CDR3 length is 13 residues. Germline CDR1 and CDR2: LNHNV and YYDKDF (reference sequence). V lost 5 bases and J lost 6, with 11 bases in between. CDR3 sequence (DNA): TGTGCCACCAGCGTCCGACGCGGCAATGAGCAGTTCTTC. Its protein product is CATSVRRGNEQFF.

The genes are TRBV9 and TRBJ2-7; possibly TRBD2 for D (5 bases). The CDR3 has 14 residues. Trimming pared 5 bases from V and 0 bases from J, leaving 12 bases between. Looked up from germline, CDR1 is SGDLS and CDR2 is YYNGEE. This CDR3 is CASSAGLPSYEQYF. Here the CDR3 DNA reads TGTGCCAGCAGTGCGGGCCTTCCCTCCTACGAGCAGTACTTC.

The gene calls are TRBV7-9 and TRBJ2-1; weak D call: TRBD2 (6 bases). The V and J ends lost 5 bases and 7 bases respectively, with 12 bases between them. Germline V gene data show CDR1 as SEHNR and CDR2 as FQNEAQ (reference sequence). The CDR3 loop spans 13 amino acids. CDR3 DNA sequence: TGTGCCAGCAGCCCCGGACTAACGAATGAGCAGTTCTTC. This gives the protein CASSPGLTNEQFF.

CDR3 in DNA: TGTGCCAGCAGCCATGGGCCGGGACTAGCGGACAATGAGCAGTTCTTC. Residues: CASSHGPGLADNEQFF. The rearrangement uses TRBV9 and TRBJ2-1, with 11 bases lining up with TRBD2. Per the germline V gene, CDR1 is SGDLS and CDR2 is YYNGEE. The CDR3 loop spans 16 amino acids. Trimming removed 4 bases from V and 5 bases from J; junction bases left unmatched: 8.

V is TRBV14 and J is TRBJ2-3; D unclear. This CDR3 has 14 amino acids. V gave up 4 bases and J gave up 6 bases, with 14 bases separating them. Germline lookup yields CDR1 SGHDN and CDR2 FVKESK. The CDR3 is CASSPRVGGDTQYF. DNA for the CDR3: TGTGCCAGCAGCCCCCGAGTTGGTGGGGATACGCAGTATTTT.

The chain recombines TRBV13 with TRBJ2-7; 7 nucleotides align to TRBD1. Germline-derived CDR1 and CDR2 are PRHDT and FYEKMQ (reference sequence). V shed 5 bases and J 2 bases; nucleotides not matched to a gene: 6. This CDR3 contains 14 residues. The DNA of the CDR3 is TGTGCCAGCAGCCAGAGACAGGGACCCTACGAGCAGTACTTC. This translates into CASSQRQGPYEQYF.

Remarks on this clone: Other nucleotide sequences in the sample specify the same CDR3. This chain connects TRBV7-9 to TRBJ1-1; D ambiguous. From germline, CDR1 is SEHNR and CDR2 FQNEAQ (reference sequence). This CDR3 has 14 residues. V lost 1 base, J lost 1 base, and 7 bases lay in between. CDR3 sequence reads: CASSLVAGNTEAFF. DNA of the CDR3: TGTGCCAGCAGCTTAGTTGCGGGGAACACTGAAGCTTTCTTT. Drawing the rest from reference TRBV7-9 and TRBJ1-1, the complete variable domain is DTGVSQNPRHKITKRGQNVTFRCDPISEHNRLYWYRQTLGQGPEFLTYFQNEAQLEKSRLLSDRFSAERPKGSFSTLEIQRTEQGDSAMYLCASSLVAGNTEAFFGQGTRLTVV.

The rearrangement uses TRBV9 and TRBJ2-1; 10 bases agree with TRBD1. The J segment lost 4 bases and the V segment lost 2 bases, leaving 6 bases of the junction unmatched. The CDR3 runs to 16 residues. Germline V gene sequence: CDR1 SGDLS, CDR2 YYNGEE. The CDR3 here is CASSVPGDRGYNEQFF. CDR3 DNA sequence: TGTGCCAGCAGCGTCCCGGGGGACAGGGGATACAATGAGCAGTTCTTC.

The chain joins TRBV7-9 to TRBJ1-4; D gene uncertain. The CDR3 is 15 amino acids. Trimming shortened V by 5 bases and J by 11 bases, and 21 bases separated the two germline ends. Germline lookup yields CDR1 SEHNR and CDR2 FQNEAQ (reference sequence). CDR3 sequence (DNA): TGTGCCAGCAGCCCTGCTGGTCAGGCCCTGGCGAAACTGTTTTTT. Translated, it gives CASSPAGQALAKLFF.

The chain employs TRBV6-5 and TRBJ1-2, with D tentatively TRBD1 (5 bases). Germline assignment: CDR1 MNHEY and CDR2 SVGAGI. V shed 6 bases and J shed 4 bases, with 15 bases lying between them. The CDR3 covers 14 residues. The CDR3, as DNA: TGTGCCAGCAGAGGACCGGACATCGTCTATGGCTACACCTTC. It encodes CASRGPDIVYGYTF.

V usage is TRBV9 and J usage is TRBJ1-5, with 8 nucleotides matching TRBD1. V gave up 7 bases and J gave up 6 bases; unmatched junction bases: 3. The CDR3 spans 12 residues. Looked up from germline, CDR1 is SGDLS and CDR2 is YYNGEE. The CDR3 DNA reads TGTGCCAGCGGACAGGGAGGTCAGCCCCAGCATTTT. Encoded protein: CASGQGGQPQHF.

The chain uses TRBV4-1 and TRBJ2-1; D unclear. The CDR3 length is 16 residues. From germline, CDR1 is MGHRA and CDR2 YSYEKL. Trimming took 0 bases from V and 4 from J, leaving 13 bases between them. DNA of the CDR3: TGCGCCAGCAGCCAAGATCCCCGGGTCAGATACAATGAGCAGTTCTTC. Residues: CASSQDPRVRYNEQFF.

This rearrangement joins TRBV7-9 to TRBJ2-7; D gene ambiguous. V lost 9 bases and J 4 bases, leaving 13 bases between the germline ends. Germline loops: CDR1 SEHNR, CDR2 FQNEAQ (reference sequence). The CDR3 spans 12 residues. The chain's CDR3 is CASGQYIYEQYF. The CDR3, as DNA: TGTGCCAGTGGGCAGTACATTTACGAGCAGTACTTC. Supplemented by reference TRBV7-9 and TRBJ2-7, the full variable domain reads DTGVSQNPRHKITKRGQNVTFRCDPISEHNRLYWYRQTLGQGPEFLTYFQNEAQLEKSRLLSDRFSAERPKGSFSTLEIQRTEQGDSAMYLCASGQYIYEQYFGPGTRLTVT.